This section outlines one T cell receptor beta chain sequence together with its context. Its antigen has not been determined. No base quality information exists; no much larger clone differs at one position. This specimen belongs to a study of control samples from healthy donors and cancer patients (dated by TCRdb to about 2020). V lost 0 bases and J lost 2 bases; the stretch between them is 8 bases long. Taken from the germline V gene, the CDR1 and CDR2 loops are SGHRS and YFSETQ. The CDR3 covers 14 residues, taking in both the cysteine and the phenylalanine. The retained sequence is limited to the CDR3, 42 bases, with the frame set at the first base. The library was produced with the immunoSEQ multiplex PCR assay. TCRdb provides this immuneACCESS table in a form limited to in-frame rearrangements. Some clones are lacking; in checked studies, under half of them reflect an unresolved V gene, and why the rest are absent is not known. The sample data list some 96,000 clones, and over 90% of these were observed just once. Around 8.2% of the sample is taken by the ten largest.

The TCR comes from a man aged 18 to 29 in good health. Material: blood. This chain joins TRBV5-1 to TRBJ1-2; no D gene call is confident. In nucleotide form, the sequence is TGCGCCAGCAGCTTGGCCTCCGAAAACTATGGCTACACCTTC. The translation is CASSLASENYGYTF.